A single sample is the source of the 4 T cell receptor beta chains below, sequenced in a study of neurological immune-mediated disorders. TCRdb reprocessed the 5' RACE reads via MiXCR and lists one record per CDR3 protein. The sample yields tens of thousands of distinct CDR3 sequences, under 4.5% seen once. Material for sequencing was PBMCs. The receptors shown here come from a woman aged 50 to 60 with multiple sclerosis.

This clonotype was counted at least ten times. The chain carries TRBV6-1 and TRBJ2-3, with unresolved D. Germline V gives CDR1 MNHNS, CDR2 SASEGT. Trimming shortened V by 6 bases and J by 1 base, and 14 bases separated the two germline ends. There are 15 residues in the CDR3. CDR3 sequence (DNA): TGTGCCAGCAGGTGGGGTGGAGTTCGCACAGATACGCAGTATTTT. Translating it yields CASRWGGVRTDTQYF.

This clonotype was seen many times. The chain carries TRBV27 and TRBJ2-3; 10 nucleotides match TRBD2. V gave up 6 bases and J gave up 3 bases; unmatched junction bases: 6. In germline, CDR1 is MNHEY, CDR2 SMNVEV (reference sequence). CDR3 size: 15 residues. The CDR3 protein is CASSRQRGGTDTQYF. The CDR3 DNA is TGTGCCAGCAGCCGTCAGCGGGGGGGGACAGATACGCAGTATTTT.

There are many counts of this clonotype. The V and J genes are TRBV20-1 and TRBJ2-5; 11 bases fit TRBD1. The CDR3 length is 17 residues. Germline-derived CDR1 and CDR2 are DFQATT and SNEGSKA (reference sequence). The V segment lost 0 bases and the J segment 5 bases; nucleotides outside the gene matches: 11. CDR3 region: CSARDLDRGQGRETQYF. CDR3 DNA sequence: TGCAGTGCTAGAGATCTGGACAGGGGGCAGGGTAGGGAGACCCAGTACTTC.

The table lists this clonotype with many counts. DNA of the CDR3: TGTGCCAGCAGCTTCTATAAGGAAGATACGCAGTATTTT. It codes for CASSFYKEDTQYF. The chain is built from TRBV7-2 and TRBJ2-3; D not certain. Germline CDR1 and CDR2: SGHTA and FQGNSA. The ends were cut back, 3 bases at V and 5 bases at J, with 9 bases in the middle. This CDR3 region has 13 residues.